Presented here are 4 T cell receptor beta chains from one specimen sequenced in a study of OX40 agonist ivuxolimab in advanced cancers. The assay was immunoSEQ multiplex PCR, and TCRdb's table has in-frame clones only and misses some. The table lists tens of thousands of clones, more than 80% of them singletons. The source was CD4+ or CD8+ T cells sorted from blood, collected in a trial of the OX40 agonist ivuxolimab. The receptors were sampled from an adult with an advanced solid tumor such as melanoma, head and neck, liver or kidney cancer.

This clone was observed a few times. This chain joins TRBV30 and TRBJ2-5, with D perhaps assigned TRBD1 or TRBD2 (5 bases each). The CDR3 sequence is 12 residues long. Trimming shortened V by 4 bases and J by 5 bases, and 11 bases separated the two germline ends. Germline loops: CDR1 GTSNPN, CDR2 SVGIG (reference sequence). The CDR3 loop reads CAWTSGTETQYF. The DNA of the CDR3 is TGTGCCTGGACCTCAGGGACCGAGACCCAGTACTTC.

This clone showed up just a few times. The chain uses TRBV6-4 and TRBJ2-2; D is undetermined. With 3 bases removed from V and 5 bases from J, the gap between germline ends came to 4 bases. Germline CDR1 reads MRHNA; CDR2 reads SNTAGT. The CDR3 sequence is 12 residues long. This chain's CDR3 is CASSDQTGELFF. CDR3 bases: TGTGCCAGCAGTGATCAAACCGGGGAGCTGTTTTTT.

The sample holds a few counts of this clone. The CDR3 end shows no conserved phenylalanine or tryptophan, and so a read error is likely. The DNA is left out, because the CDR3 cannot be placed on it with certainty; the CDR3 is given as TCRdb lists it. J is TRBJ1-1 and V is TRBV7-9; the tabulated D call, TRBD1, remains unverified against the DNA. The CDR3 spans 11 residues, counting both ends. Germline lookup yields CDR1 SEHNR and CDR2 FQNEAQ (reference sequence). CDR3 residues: CASSYRDRWGV.

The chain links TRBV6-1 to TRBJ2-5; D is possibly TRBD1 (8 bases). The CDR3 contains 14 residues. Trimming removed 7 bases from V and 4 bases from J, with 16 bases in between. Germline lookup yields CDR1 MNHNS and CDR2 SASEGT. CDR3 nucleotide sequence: TGTGCCAGCAATGGACAGGGAGGGGGAGAGACCCAGTACTTC. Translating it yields CASNGQGGGETQYF.